These 13 T cell receptor beta chains came from one sample sequenced in a study of T cells after yellow fever vaccination. MiXCR was run by TCRdb on the 5' RACE reads, yielding one entry per CDR3 protein. The sample yields under 550,000 distinct CDR3 sequences, 21% seen once. Specimen: PBMCs, collected more than 20 days after the first yellow fever vaccination. All receptors derive from a man between 18 and 29 years old who received the YFV17D yellow fever vaccine.

There are a few counts of this clonotype. The chain carries TRBV30 and TRBJ1-6, with 9 bases that match TRBD1. Per germline, CDR1 GTSNPN and CDR2 SVGIG (reference sequence). V shed 8 bases and J 10 bases; nucleotides not matched to a gene: 9. The CDR3 loop spans 13 amino acids. The CDR3 DNA reads as TGTGCCGTCCGGACAGGGGTAGACTCACCCCTCCACTTT. It yields the protein CAVRTGVDSPLHF.

This clonotype was picked up a small number of times. This chain links TRBV5-4 with TRBJ2-5, with TRBD2 matching 7 bases. The CDR3 has 14 amino acids. Germline V gene data show CDR1 as SGHNT and CDR2 as YYREEE (reference sequence). V lost 5 bases to trimming and J lost 5 bases; unmatched junction nucleotides: 9. The CDR3 DNA sequence: TGTGCCAGCAGGCCAAGACTAGCCCCCGAGACCCAGTACTTC. Translation gives CASRPRLAPETQYF.

In its sample, this clonotype was seen a few times. The chain combines TRBV20-1 with TRBJ2-2, with D unclear. Germline V gives CDR1 DFQATT, CDR2 SNEGSKA (reference sequence). The germline V and J ends were trimmed by 3 bases and 3 bases, with 5 bases remaining between them. This CDR3 comprises 12 residues. The CDR3 reads CSASKDTGELFF. The CDR3 DNA reads as TGCAGTGCTAGTAAGGACACCGGGGAGCTGTTTTTT.

This clonotype turned up a few times. This chain joins TRBV5-1 and TRBJ2-3; 7 bases align to TRBD1. CDR1 and CDR2 from the germline V gene are SGHRS and YFSETQ. V gave up 0 bases and J gave up 3 bases; unmatched junction bases: 4. The CDR3 is 15 residues long. Here the CDR3 DNA reads TGCGCCAGCAGCTTGGAGGGGGCTGTTACAGATACGCAGTATTTT. Protein sequence: CASSLEGAVTDTQYF.

This clonotype was counted a few times. The rearrangement links TRBV19 to TRBJ2-3, with TRBD2 identical over 10 bases. Trimming took 7 bases from V and 2 from J; bases not matched to a gene: 9. Germline lookup yields CDR1 LNHDA and CDR2 SQIVND (reference sequence). The CDR3 is 16 residues long. Here the CDR3 reads CASTSLAGALTDTQYF. CDR3 nucleotide sequence: TGTGCCAGTACCAGCCTAGCGGGGGCCCTCACAGATACGCAGTATTTT.

Only a few counts were recorded for this clonotype. This chain links TRBV6-2 or TRBV6-3 with TRBJ2-7; D is possibly TRBD1 (5 bases). The CDR3 is 13 amino acids. Germline V gene sequence: CDR1 MNHEY, CDR2 SVGEGT. V dropped 4 bases and J dropped 5 bases, with 12 bases sitting between them. CDR3 loop: CASSFQGSHEQYV. DNA for the CDR3: TGTGCCAGCAGTTTTCAGGGTTCCCACGAGCAGTACGTC.

This clonotype occurred many times. This chain links TRBV7-2 with TRBJ1-1, with TRBD1 matching over 7 bases. V trimming: 5 bases; J trimming: 1 base; junction bases outside the gene matches: 7. Germline V gene data show CDR1 as SGHTA and CDR2 as FQGNSA. This CDR3 region has 15 residues. The CDR3 region has the DNA TGTGCCAGCAGCGGACAGGCAGTTTCGAACACTGAAGCTTTCTTT. As protein: CASSGQAVSNTEAFF. The variable domain in full, completed from reference TRBV7-2 and TRBJ1-1, reads GAGVSQSPSNKVTEKGKDVELRCDPISGHTALYWYRQSLGQGLEFLIYFQGNSAPDKSGLPSDRFSAERTGGSVSTLTIQRTQQEDSAVYLCASSGQAVSNTEAFFGQGTRLTVV.

The chain combines TRBV29-1 with TRBJ2-3; TRBD1 agrees at 10 bases. The CDR3 totals 11 residues. V lost 7 bases, J lost 8 bases, and 3 bases stayed unmatched. Germline V CDR1 and CDR2: SQVTM, ANQGSEA. CDR3 region: CSATGGLTQYF. CDR3 sequence (DNA): TGCAGCGCGACAGGGGGCCTTACGCAGTATTTT.

The chain employs TRBV27 and TRBJ2-1; 7 nucleotides agree with TRBD1. The V segment lost 1 base and the J segment 8 bases; nucleotides outside the gene matches: 8. The CDR3 has 15 amino acids. Germline V gene data show CDR1 as MNHEY and CDR2 as SMNVEV (reference sequence). The chain's CDR3 is CASSLWAGGVYEQFF. CDR3 sequence (DNA): TGTGCCAGCAGTTTATGGGCAGGGGGAGTCTATGAGCAGTTCTTC.

This chain connects TRBV7-9 to TRBJ1-2, with no clear D. The V and J ends lost 3 bases and 8 bases respectively, with 10 bases between them. Germline assignment: CDR1 SEHNR and CDR2 FQNEAQ (reference sequence). The CDR3 runs 12 residues. CDR3: CASSLLFIGYTF. The CDR3 region has the DNA TGTGCCAGCAGCTTGTTATTTATCGGCTACACCTTC.

This clonotype occurred a few times. This chain connects TRBV10-3 to TRBJ2-2, with TRBD1 identical over 10 bases. V was pared by 10 bases and J by 3 bases, with 5 bases of the junction left unmatched. Germline loops: CDR1 ENHRY, CDR2 SYGVKD. The CDR3 is made up of 14 amino acids. The CDR3 DNA reads TGTGCCACGGCCGGGACAGGGGACACCGGGGAGCTGTTTTTT. It specifies CATAGTGDTGELFF.

This clonotype turned up a few times. The rearrangement uses TRBV20-1 and TRBJ1-1; no clear D gene. This CDR3 has 12 residues. In germline, CDR1 is DFQATT, CDR2 SNEGSKA (reference sequence). V shed 0 bases and J shed 6 bases, with 8 bases lying between them. The CDR3 DNA is TGCAGTGCTAGAGATGAGCGGGCTGAAGCTTTCTTT. This encodes CSARDERAEAFF.

This clonotype has a handful of counts. The CDR3: CASSATSVSLGKQFF. The CDR3 DNA reads TGTGCCAGCAGCGCGACTAGCGTATCATTGGGGAAGCAGTTCTTC. The chain is built from TRBV7-2 and TRBJ2-1; TRBD2 matches 8 bases. With V trimmed by 5 bases and J by 11 bases, 14 bases remained unmatched. Per germline, CDR1 SGHTA and CDR2 FQGNSA. The CDR3 length is 15 residues.